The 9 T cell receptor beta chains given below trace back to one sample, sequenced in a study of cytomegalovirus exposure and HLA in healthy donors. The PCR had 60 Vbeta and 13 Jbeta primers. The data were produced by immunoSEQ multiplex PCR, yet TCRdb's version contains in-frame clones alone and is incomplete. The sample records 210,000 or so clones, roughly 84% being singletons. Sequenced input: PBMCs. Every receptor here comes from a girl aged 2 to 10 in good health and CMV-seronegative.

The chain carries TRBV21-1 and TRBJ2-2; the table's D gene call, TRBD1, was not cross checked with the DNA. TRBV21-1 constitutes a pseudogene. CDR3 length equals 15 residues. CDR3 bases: TGTGCCAGCGGTGGATTTTGGACAGTTAATCGGGAGCTGTTTTTT. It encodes CASGGFWTVNRELFF.

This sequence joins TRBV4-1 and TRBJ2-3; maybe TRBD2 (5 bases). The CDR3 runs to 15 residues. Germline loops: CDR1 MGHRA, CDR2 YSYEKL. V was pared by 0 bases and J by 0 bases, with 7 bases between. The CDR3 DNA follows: TGCGCCAGCAGCCAAGAGCGGGCTAGCACAGATACGCAGTATTTT. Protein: CASSQERASTDTQYF.

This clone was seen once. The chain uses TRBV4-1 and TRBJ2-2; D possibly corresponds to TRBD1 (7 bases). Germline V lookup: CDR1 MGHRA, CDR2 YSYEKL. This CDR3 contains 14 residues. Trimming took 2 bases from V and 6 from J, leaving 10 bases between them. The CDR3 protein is CASSQSGGPGELFF. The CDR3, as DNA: TGCGCCAGCAGCCAATCAGGGGGGCCCGGGGAGCTGTTTTTT.

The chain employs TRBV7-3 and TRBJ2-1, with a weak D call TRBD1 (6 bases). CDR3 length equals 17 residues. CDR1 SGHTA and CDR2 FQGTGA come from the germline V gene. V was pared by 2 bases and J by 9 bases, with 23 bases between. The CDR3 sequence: CASSLDIGTGFSGEQFF. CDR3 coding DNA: TGTGCCAGCAGCTTAGACATCGGAACAGGGTTTAGTGGTGAGCAGTTCTTC.

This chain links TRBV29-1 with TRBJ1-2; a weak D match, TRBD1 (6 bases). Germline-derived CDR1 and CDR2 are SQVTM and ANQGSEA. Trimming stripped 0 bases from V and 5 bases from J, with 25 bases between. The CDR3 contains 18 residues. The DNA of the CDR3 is TGCAGCGTTGAAGAAGCGGGGGCAGTGGGTGGGGTAGGATATGGCTACACCTTC. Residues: CSVEEAGAVGGVGYGYTF.

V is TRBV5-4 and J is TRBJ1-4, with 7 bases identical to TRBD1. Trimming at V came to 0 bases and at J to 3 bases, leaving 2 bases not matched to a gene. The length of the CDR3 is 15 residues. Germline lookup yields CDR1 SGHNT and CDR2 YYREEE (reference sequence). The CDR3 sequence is CASSLGGTANEKLFF. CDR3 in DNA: TGTGCCAGCAGCTTGGGGGGGACAGCTAATGAAAAACTGTTTTTT. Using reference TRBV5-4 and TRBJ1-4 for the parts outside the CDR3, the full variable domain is ETGVTQSPTHLIKTRGQQVTLRCSSQSGHNTVSWYQQALGQGPQFIFQYYREEENGRGNFPPRFSGLQFPNYSSELNVNALELDDSALYLCASSLGGTANEKLFFGSGTQLSVL.

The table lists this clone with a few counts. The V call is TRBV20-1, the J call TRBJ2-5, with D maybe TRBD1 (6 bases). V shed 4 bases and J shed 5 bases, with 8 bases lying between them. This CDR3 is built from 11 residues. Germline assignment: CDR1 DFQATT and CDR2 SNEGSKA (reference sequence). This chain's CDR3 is CSAKRGETQYF. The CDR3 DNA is TGCAGTGCTAAGAGGGGGGAGACCCAGTACTTC.

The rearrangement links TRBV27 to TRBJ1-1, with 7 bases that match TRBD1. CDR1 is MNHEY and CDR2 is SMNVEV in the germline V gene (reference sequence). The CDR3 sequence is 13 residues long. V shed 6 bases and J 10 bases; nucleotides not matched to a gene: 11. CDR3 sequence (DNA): TGTGCCAGCAGCTCCGACAGGGAGGAGCGAGCTTTCTTT. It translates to CASSSDREERAFF.

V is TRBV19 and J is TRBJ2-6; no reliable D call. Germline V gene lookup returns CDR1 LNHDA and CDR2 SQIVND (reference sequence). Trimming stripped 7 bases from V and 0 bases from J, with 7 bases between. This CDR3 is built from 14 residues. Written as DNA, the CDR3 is TGTGCCAGTACGCGCGTCTCTGGGGCCAACGTCCTGACTTTC. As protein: CASTRVSGANVLTF.